The T cell receptor beta chain described here comes from a study of blood T cell repertoires in COVID-19. In the study overall: Acute and convalescent COVID-19 specimens originated in the United States, Italy and Spain. T cells, B-cell-depleted T cells, or PBMCs provided the cDNA or gDNA that served as material.

The CDR3 covers 14 residues. Germline CDR1 and CDR2: LGHNA and YSLEER. The V gene lost 0 bases and the J gene lost 5 bases, with 7 bases spanning the gap. The method was immunoSEQ multiplex PCR; TCRdb's version includes in-frame clones alone and lacks a portion of them. The sample contains roughly 240,000 clones, 87% of which appear only once. Participants were aged 18 to 89 years from about 25 US areas. This TCR was recovered from a woman aged 30 to 39 with acute COVID-19. The sample was PBMCs or T cells enriched from blood (not recorded which). The chain links TRBV4-3 to TRBJ2-2; D perhaps matches TRBD2 (5 bases). The DNA for the CDR3 is TGCGCCAGCAGCCAAGACGGGGAAACCGGGGAGCTGTTTTTT. Its protein product is CASSQDGETGELFF.